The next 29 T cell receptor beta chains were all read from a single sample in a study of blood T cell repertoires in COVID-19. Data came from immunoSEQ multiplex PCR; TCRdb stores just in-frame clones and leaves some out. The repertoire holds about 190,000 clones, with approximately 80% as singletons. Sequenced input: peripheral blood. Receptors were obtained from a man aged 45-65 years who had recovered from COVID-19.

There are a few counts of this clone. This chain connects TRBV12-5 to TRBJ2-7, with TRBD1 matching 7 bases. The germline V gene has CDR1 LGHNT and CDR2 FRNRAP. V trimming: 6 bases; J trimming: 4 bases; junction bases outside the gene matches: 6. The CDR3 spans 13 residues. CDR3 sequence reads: CASGPPTGYEQYF. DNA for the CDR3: TGTGCTAGTGGACCCCCGACAGGGTACGAGCAGTACTTC. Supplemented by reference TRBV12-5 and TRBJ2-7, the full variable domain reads DARVTQTPRHKVTEMGQEVTMRCQPILGHNTVFWYRQTMMQGLELLAYFRNRAPLDDSGMPKDRFSAEMPDATLATLKIQPSEPRDSAVYFCASGPPTGYEQYFGPGTRLTVT.

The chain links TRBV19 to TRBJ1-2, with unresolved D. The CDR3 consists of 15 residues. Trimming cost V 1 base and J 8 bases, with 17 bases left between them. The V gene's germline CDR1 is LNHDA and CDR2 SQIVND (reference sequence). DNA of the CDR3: TGTGCCAGTAGTATAGGGAGAGGAGAGTTCCCAGGCTACACCTTC. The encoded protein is CASSIGRGEFPGYTF.

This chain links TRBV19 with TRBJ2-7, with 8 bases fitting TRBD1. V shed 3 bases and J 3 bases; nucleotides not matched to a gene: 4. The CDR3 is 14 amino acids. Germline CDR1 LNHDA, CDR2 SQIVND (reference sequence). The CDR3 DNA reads TGTGCCAGTAGTATTCGAACAGGGGGCTACGAGCAGTACTTC. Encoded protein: CASSIRTGGYEQYF.

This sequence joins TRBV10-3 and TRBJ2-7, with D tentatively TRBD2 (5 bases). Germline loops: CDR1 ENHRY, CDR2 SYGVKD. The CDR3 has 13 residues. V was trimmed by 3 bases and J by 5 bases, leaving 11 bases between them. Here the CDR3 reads CAISEHGNDEQYF. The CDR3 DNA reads TGTGCCATCAGTGAACACGGGAATGACGAGCAGTACTTC.

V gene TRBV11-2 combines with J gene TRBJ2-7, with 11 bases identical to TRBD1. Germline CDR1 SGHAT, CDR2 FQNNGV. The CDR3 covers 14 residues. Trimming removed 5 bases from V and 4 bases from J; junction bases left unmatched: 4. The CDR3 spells CASSPGTGGYEQYF. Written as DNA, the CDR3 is TGTGCCAGCAGCCCCGGGACAGGGGGGTACGAGCAGTACTTC.

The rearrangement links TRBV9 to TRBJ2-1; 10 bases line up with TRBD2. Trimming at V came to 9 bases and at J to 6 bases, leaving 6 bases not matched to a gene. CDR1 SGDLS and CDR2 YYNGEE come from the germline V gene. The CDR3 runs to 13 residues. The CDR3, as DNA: TGTGCCACCGGGACTAGCGCCTTCAATGAGCAGTTCTTC. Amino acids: CATGTSAFNEQFF. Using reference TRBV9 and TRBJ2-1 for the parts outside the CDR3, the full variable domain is DSGVTQTPKHLITATGQRVTLRCSPRSGDLSVYWYQQSLDQGLQFLIQYYNGEERAKGNILERFSAQQFPDLHSELNLSSLELGDSALYFCATGTSAFNEQFFGPGTRLTVL.

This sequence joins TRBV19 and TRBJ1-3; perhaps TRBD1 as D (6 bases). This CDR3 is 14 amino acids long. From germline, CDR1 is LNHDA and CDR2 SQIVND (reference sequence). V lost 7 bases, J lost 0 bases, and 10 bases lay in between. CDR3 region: CASTGQISGNTIYF. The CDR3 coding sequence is TGTGCCAGTACAGGACAGATCTCTGGAAACACCATATATTTT.

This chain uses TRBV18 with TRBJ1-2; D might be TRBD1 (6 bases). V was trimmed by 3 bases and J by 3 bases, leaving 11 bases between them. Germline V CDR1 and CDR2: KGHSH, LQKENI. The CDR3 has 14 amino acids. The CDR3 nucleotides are TGTGCCAGCTCACCCCAGGGGTTGGACTATGGCTACACCTTC. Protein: CASSPQGLDYGYTF. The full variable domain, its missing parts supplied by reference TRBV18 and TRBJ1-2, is NAGVMQNPRHLVRRRGQEARLRCSPMKGHSHVYWYRQLPEEGLKFMVYLQKENIIDESGMPKERFSAEFPKEGPSILRIQQVVRGDSAAYFCASSPQGLDYGYTFGSGTRLTVV.

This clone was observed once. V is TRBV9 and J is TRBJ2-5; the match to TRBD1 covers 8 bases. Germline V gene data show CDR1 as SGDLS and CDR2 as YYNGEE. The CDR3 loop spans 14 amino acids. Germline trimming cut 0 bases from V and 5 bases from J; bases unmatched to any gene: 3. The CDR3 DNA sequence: TGTGCCAGCAGCGTAGTCACAGGGGGGGAGACCCAGTACTTC. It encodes CASSVVTGGETQYF.

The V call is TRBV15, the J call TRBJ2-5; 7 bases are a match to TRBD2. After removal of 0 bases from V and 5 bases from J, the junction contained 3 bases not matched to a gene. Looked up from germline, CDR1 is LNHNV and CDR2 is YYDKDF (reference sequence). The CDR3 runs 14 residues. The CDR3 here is CATSRDHSGETQYF. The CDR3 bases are TGTGCCACCAGCAGAGATCATAGCGGGGAGACCCAGTACTTC.

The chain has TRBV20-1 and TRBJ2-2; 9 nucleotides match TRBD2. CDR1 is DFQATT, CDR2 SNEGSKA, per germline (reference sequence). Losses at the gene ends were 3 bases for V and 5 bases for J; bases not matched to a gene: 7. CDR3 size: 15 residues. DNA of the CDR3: TGCAGTGCTAGTTGGGCTAGCGGGATGACCGGGGAGCTGTTTTTT. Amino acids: CSASWASGMTGELFF.

The CDR3 region is CATTPSAGIMNTEAFF. The CDR3 bases are TGTGCCACCACCCCAAGTGCAGGGATCATGAACACTGAAGCTTTCTTT. The chain combines TRBV24-1 with TRBJ1-1; possible D gene TRBD1, 5 bases. The V gene's germline CDR1 is KGHDR and CDR2 SFDVKD. V was trimmed by 8 bases and J by 0 bases, leaving 18 bases between them. The CDR3 runs to 16 residues.

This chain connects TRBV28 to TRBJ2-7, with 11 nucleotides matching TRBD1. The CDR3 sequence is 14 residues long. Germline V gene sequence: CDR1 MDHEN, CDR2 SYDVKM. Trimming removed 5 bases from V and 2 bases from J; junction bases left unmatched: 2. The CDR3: CASSPGQGAYEQYF. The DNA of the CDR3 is TGTGCCAGCAGTCCGGGACAGGGGGCCTACGAGCAGTACTTC.

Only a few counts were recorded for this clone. The CDR3 DNA reads TGCGCCAGCAGCCAAGATCCCGGGAGGGCCTATGAGCAGTTCTTC. The encoded protein is CASSQDPGRAYEQFF. J is TRBJ2-1 and V is TRBV4-3; 8 bases match TRBD2. V dropped 0 bases and J dropped 8; count of bases not matched to a gene: 6. The CDR3 totals 15 residues. Germline V gene data show CDR1 as LGHNA and CDR2 as YSLEER.

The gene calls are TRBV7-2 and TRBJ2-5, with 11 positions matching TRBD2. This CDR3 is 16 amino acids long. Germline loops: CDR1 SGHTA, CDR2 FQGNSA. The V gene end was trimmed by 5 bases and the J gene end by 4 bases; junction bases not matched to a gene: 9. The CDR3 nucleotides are TGTGCCAGCAGCCAAGCTAGCGGGGGGAGAGGAGAGACCCAGTACTTC. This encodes CASSQASGGRGETQYF.

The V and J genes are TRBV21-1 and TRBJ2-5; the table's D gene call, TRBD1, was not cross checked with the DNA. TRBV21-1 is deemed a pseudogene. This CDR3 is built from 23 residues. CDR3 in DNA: TGTGCCAGCGGGACCTCGGACTCTGGACAGGGTGAGCCCCGGGACCCCGGCCAAGAGACCCAGTACTTC. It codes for CASGTSDSGQGEPRDPGQETQYF.

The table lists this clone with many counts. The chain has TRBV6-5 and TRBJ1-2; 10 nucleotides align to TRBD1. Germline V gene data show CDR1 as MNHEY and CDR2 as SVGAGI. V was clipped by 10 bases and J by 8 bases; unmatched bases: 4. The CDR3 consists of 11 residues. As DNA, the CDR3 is TGTGCCACCAGACAGGGGGCGGGCTACACCTTC. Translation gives CATRQGAGYTF.

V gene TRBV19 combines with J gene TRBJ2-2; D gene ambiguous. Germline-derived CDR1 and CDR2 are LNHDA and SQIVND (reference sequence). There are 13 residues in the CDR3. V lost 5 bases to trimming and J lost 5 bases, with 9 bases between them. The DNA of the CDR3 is TGTGCCAGTAGTGCATCGGTGACCGGGGAGCTGTTTTTT. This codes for CASSASVTGELFF.

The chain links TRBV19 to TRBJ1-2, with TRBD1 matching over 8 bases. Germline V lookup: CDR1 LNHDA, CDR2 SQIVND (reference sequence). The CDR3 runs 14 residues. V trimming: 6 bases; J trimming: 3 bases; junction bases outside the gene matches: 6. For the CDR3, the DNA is TGTGCCAGTAGAACGCAACAGGGGGACTATGGCTACACCTTC. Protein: CASRTQQGDYGYTF.

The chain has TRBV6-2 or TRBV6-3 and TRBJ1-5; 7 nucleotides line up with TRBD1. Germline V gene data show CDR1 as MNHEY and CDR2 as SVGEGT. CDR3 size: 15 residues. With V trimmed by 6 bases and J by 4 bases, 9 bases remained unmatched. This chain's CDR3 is CASSQVGTVNQPQHF. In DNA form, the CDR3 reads TGTGCCAGCAGCCAAGTCGGGACAGTTAATCAGCCCCAGCATTTT.

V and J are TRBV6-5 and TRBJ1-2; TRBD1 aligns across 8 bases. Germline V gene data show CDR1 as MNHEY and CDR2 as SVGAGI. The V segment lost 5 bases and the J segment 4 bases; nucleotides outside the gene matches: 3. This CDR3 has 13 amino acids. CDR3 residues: CASSTGQGYGYTF. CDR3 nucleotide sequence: TGTGCCAGCAGTACTGGACAGGGCTATGGCTACACCTTC.

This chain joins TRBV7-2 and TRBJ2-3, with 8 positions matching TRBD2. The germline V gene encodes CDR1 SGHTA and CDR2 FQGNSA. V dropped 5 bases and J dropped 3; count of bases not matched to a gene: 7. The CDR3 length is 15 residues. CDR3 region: CASSQREGRTDTQYF. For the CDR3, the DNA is TGTGCCAGCAGCCAACGGGAGGGGCGTACAGATACGCAGTATTTT.

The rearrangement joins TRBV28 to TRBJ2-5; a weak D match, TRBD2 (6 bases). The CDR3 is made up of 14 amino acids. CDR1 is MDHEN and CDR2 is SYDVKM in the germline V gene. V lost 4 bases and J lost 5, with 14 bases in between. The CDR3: CASSSPEGRETQYF. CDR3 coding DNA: TGTGCCAGCAGTTCCCCAGAGGGGAGGGAGACCCAGTACTTC.

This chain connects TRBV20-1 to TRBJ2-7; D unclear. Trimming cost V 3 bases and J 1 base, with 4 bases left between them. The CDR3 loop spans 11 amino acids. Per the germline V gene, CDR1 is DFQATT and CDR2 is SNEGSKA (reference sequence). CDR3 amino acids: CSASRSYEQYF. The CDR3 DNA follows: TGCAGTGCTAGTCGTTCCTACGAGCAGTACTTC.

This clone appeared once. CDR3 sequence: CASSADRLNQPQHF. CDR3 nucleotide sequence: TGTGCCAGCAGTGCGGACAGATTAAATCAGCCCCAGCATTTT. J is TRBJ1-5 and V is TRBV2, with TRBD1 as a possible D gene (6 bases). Deletions cut 4 bases from V and 4 bases from J, with 11 bases between. Germline values: CDR1 SNHLY, CDR2 FYNNEI. The CDR3 has 14 residues.

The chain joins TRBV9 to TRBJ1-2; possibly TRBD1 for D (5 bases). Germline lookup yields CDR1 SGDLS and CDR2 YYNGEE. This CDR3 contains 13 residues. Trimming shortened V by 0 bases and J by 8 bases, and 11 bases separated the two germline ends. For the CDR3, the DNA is TGTGCCAGCAGCGTAGGCGGGGGACCCGGCTACACCTTC. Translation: CASSVGGGPGYTF.

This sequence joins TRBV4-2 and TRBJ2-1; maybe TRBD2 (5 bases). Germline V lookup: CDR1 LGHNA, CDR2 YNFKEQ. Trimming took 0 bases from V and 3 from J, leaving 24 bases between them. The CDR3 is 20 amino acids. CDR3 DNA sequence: TGTGCCAGCAGCCAAGATCTCTCCCCTCGGCTAACGGGAAACTACAATGAGCAGTTCTTC. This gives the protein CASSQDLSPRLTGNYNEQFF.

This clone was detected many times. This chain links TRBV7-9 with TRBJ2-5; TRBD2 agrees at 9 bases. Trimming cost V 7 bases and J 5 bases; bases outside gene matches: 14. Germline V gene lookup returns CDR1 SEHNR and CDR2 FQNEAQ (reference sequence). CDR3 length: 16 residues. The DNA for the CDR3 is TGTGCCAGCACCCTAGGGTCTGCGGGAGGGGGCGAGACCCAGTACTTC. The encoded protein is CASTLGSAGGGETQYF.

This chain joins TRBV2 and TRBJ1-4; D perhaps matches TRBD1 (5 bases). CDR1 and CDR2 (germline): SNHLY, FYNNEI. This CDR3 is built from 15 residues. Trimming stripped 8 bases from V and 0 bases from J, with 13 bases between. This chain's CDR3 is CASRQPTSTNEKLFF. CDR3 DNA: TGTGCCAGCCGACAGCCGACCTCAACTAATGAAAAACTGTTTTTT.